This paragraph reports one T cell receptor (beta chain). The antigen this receptor binds is unknown. Nothing much larger sits one base from this clone, and base qualities are not available. TCR CDR3 regions were amplified from genomic DNA by multiplex PCR using the deep immunoSEQ assay. Genomic DNA extracted from each cell subset was distributed evenly over all wells of several immunoSEQ 96-well plates, and each plate served as one replicate. Each replicate PCR for sorted subsets received around 210 ng genomic DNA, equal to roughly 30,000 T cell genomes. Purified libraries were measured with a Qubit 3.0 fluorometer, size-checked on a Bioanalyzer 2100, and measured again with the KAPA Library Quantification kit. Each immunoSEQ 96-well plate was sequenced on its own single-read 150-cycle Illumina NextSeq 550 flow cell. The source study handled its data this way. Because the immunoSEQ output included only junctional sequences and no quality scores, the filtering could not be the same as the filtering used for full-length reads. To assign V/J genes and CDR3, sequences were annotated using PyIR, a Python wrapper for IgBLAST v1.9, with IMGT germline references. Any read was removed if the V/J assignment was weak (E-value above 1e-6), the CDR3 was missing, or the read contained stop codons, out-of-frame junctions, or ambiguous translated residues. A V3J clonotype was defined by an identical inferred V gene, J gene, and CDR3 amino acid sequence. The percentage overlap between two repertoires was calculated by dividing the number of shared unique clonotypes by the size of the smaller repertoire. Three approaches were used to assess repertoire richness: RTK rarefaction, the Chao1 estimator, and Recon v2.1 estimates of unobserved clonotypes. Generation probabilities for all TCRbeta clonotypes obtained by the gDNA method from a handful of donors were computed using OLGA. What TCRdb holds here is the immuneACCESS table cut down to in-frame rearrangements. Part of the clones is not present; checked against another copy, under half of the missing clones reflect an unresolved V gene, and the others are unexplained. From that table come the V and J calls and clone size; the DNA was used to work out D and trimming. The sample table shows around 560,000 clones, and 95% are seen once. The ten top clones hold over 0.095% of the sample.

The sample is drawn from a study of shared clonotypes between healthy human individuals (dated by TCRdb to between 2020 and 2021). About the full investigation: The cohort included a few men and two women between 18 and 49 years of age. For each donor, three plates each were used for CD4 naive and CD4 memory, two plates were used for CD8 naive, and one plate was used for CD8 memory. The study deeply sequenced blood TCR repertoires of five healthy adults to estimate repertoire size and the extent of clonotype sharing between individuals. Libraries were prepared and TCR repertoires were sequenced by different laboratories using diverse techniques, in order to increase sequencing depth and limit assay-specific biases. Leukapheresis yielded between about 0.85 and 10 billion PBMCs per donor. Summary of the overall study and its limitations: Sharing across a few donors was observed for approximately 4.6% of naive CD4, over 3% of naive CD8, about 2.3% of memory CD4, and less than 0.45% of memory CD8 clonotypes. Sampling was restricted to blood, and TCR repertoires in tissue are likely to differ from TCR repertoires in blood. Compared with non-shared clonotypes, the clonotypes found in all four sorted-subset donors had higher generation probabilities. The small number of donors limited the genetic and exposure-history diversity represented. Incomplete sequencing was indicated by rarefaction of sorted-subset datasets, despite the large sequencing depth. Pairwise subsampling led to the expectation that sequencing depth would affect the degree of clonotype sharing among donors. Naive subsets generally had larger estimated clonotype richness than memory subsets.

CD8 naive samples were CD45RO-negative cells positively selected for CCR7, giving a CD45RA+CCR7+ population that excluded TemRA cells. Donors were healthy HIV-negative adults with no recently reported acute infections or vaccinations. Only Caucasian adults living in Nashville, Tennessee, USA were represented among the donors. Blood was obtained by leukapheresis, after which PBMCs were separated by Ficoll-Histopaque density gradient centrifugation and cryopreserved in liquid nitrogen vapor phase. Analytical flow cytometry was used to check the purity and quantity of each magnetically sorted T cell population. Genomic DNA was isolated from every sorted fraction and measured by UV absorbance on a Nanodrop 2000c. V is shortened by 3 bases, J by 8 bases, and the region joining them spans 5 bases. The CDR3 covers 11 residues, taking in both the cysteine and the phenylalanine. Only the CDR3 DNA stays, 33 bases, in frame from base 1. CDR1 SGHVS and CDR2 FNYEAQ are derived from the germline V gene.

The rearrangement joined TRBV7-6 to TRBJ2-1, with no reliable assignment of the D segment. The sequencing input was naive CD8+ T cells sorted from blood. The intended sense of this specimen's cell subset or site label: CD45RA+CCR7+. This receptor was taken from a woman aged 25 to 39 in good health. Here is the DNA: TGTGCCAGCAGCTTCGGCCATGAGCAGTTCTTC. Its protein product is CASSFGHEQFF.